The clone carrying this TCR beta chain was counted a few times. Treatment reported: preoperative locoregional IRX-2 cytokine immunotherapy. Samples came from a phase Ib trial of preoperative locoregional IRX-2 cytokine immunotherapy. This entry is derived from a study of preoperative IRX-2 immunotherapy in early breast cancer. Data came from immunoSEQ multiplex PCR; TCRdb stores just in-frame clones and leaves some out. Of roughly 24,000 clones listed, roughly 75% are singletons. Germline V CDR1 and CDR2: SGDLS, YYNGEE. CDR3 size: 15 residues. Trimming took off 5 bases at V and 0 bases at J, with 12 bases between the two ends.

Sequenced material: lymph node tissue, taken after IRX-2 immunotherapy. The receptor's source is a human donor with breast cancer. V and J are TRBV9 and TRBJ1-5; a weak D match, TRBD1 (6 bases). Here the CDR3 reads CASREGGHSNQPQHF. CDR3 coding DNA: TGTGCCAGCAGGGAAGGGGGGCATAGCAATCAGCCCCAGCATTTT.